The 10 T cell receptor beta chains reported below all come from one sample, sequenced in a study of vaccination effects on CD4 cells after COVID-19. Using viral peptide pools, the ViraFEST assay grew out antigen-specific CD4+ T cells prior to sequencing. Culture lasted over 9 days before CD4+ T cell isolation. People in the vaccine group had not been infected with SARS-CoV-2 before, and their nucleocapsid antibodies were negative. These TCRs are of unknown antigen specificity. Repertoires were generated with immunoSEQ multiplex PCR, while TCRdb's copy carries only in-frame clones and drops some. The sample records 71,000 or so clones, approximately 70% being singletons. The source material was CD4+ T cells from PBMCs cultured with HCoV-OC43 spike peptides, sampled before COVID-19 vaccination. Subset defined: HCoV-OC43 spike overlapping peptide pool stimulation. The receptors originated from a human donor who received a COVID-19 vaccine.

This clone was observed once. V and J are TRBV27 and TRBJ2-1; possibly TRBD1 or TRBD2 for D (5 bases each). The germline V gene encodes CDR1 MNHEY and CDR2 SMNVEV (reference sequence). The length of the CDR3 is 15 residues. Trimming shortened V by 9 bases and J by 0 bases, and 15 bases separated the two germline ends. The CDR3 bases are TGTGCCAGTAGAAGGGACGCCACCTCCTACAATGAGCAGTTCTTC. It encodes CASRRDATSYNEQFF.

This chain uses TRBV7-9 with TRBJ2-1, with TRBD1 as a possible D gene (5 bases). Germline values: CDR1 SEHNR, CDR2 FQNEAQ (reference sequence). The CDR3 has 13 residues. With 0 bases removed from V and 5 bases from J, the gap between germline ends came to 5 bases. The CDR3 DNA reads as TGTGCCAGCAGCTTAGCACAGGACAATGAGCAGTTCTTC. This codes for CASSLAQDNEQFF. Variable domain in full (rest from reference TRBV7-9 and TRBJ2-1): DTGVSQNPRHKITKRGQNVTFRCDPISEHNRLYWYRQTLGQGPEFLTYFQNEAQLEKSRLLSDRFSAERPKGSFSTLEIQRTEQGDSAMYLCASSLAQDNEQFFGPGTRLTVL.

This clone was counted between two and nine times. This sequence joins TRBV6-2 or TRBV6-3 and TRBJ2-5; 11 positions match TRBD2. Looked up from germline, CDR1 is MNHEY and CDR2 is SVGEGT. The CDR3 spans 14 residues. The V gene end was trimmed by 5 bases and the J gene end by 5 bases; junction bases not matched to a gene: 4. CDR3 region: CASSVAGGPETQYF. The DNA for the CDR3 is TGTGCCAGCAGTGTAGCGGGGGGGCCGGAGACCCAGTACTTC.

The gene calls are TRBV6-1 and TRBJ2-4, with TRBD2 as a possible D gene (7 bases). Germline CDR1 reads MNHNS; CDR2 reads SASEGT. The germline V and J ends were trimmed by 3 bases and 9 bases, with 12 bases remaining between them. CDR3 length equals 13 residues. The chain's CDR3 is CASSDWGGSIQYF. For the CDR3, the DNA is TGTGCCAGCAGTGATTGGGGGGGCAGCATTCAGTACTTC.

The rearrangement uses TRBV18 and TRBJ2-7, with TRBD1 matching over 7 bases. Germline assignment: CDR1 KGHSH and CDR2 LQKENI. The CDR3 spans 15 residues. Unmatched junction bases numbered 11, after V lost 4 bases and J lost 5 bases. The CDR3 region is CASSLLDRPQHEQYV. The CDR3 DNA sequence: TGTGCCAGCTCACTCCTGGACAGGCCCCAACACGAGCAGTACGTC.

The V call is TRBV7-3, the J call TRBJ2-3; TRBD2 aligns across 11 bases. Germline trimming cut 5 bases from V and 2 bases from J; bases unmatched to any gene: 3. The germline gives CDR1 SGHTA, CDR2 FQGTGA. The CDR3 consists of 15 residues. CDR3 sequence reads: CASSRSGGDTDTQYF. Here the CDR3 DNA reads TGTGCCAGCAGCCGTAGCGGGGGGGACACAGATACGCAGTATTTT.

The chain uses TRBV5-6 and TRBJ2-5; D may be TRBD1 or TRBD2 (5 bases each). The V gene's germline CDR1 is SGHDT and CDR2 YYEEEE. The CDR3 contains 17 residues. Trimming left V 2 bases short and J 4 bases short, with 21 bases between. The CDR3 loop is CASSLRVGPRMAETQYF. The CDR3 region has the DNA TGTGCCAGCAGCTTACGTGTGGGACCCCGCATGGCAGAGACCCAGTACTTC.

The chain joins TRBV9 to TRBJ1-4; unclear D gene. CDR3 length equals 18 residues. V shed 0 bases and J shed 4 bases, with 19 bases lying between them. Germline V gene sequence: CDR1 SGDLS, CDR2 YYNGEE. CDR3 in DNA: TGTGCCAGCAGCGTAGTCGCCGTTTATGAATGGGATAATGAAAAACTGTTTTTT. It is translated as CASSVVAVYEWDNEKLFF.

The rearrangement uses TRBV10-2 and TRBJ1-4; unclear D gene. The V gene lost 6 bases and the J gene lost 5 bases, with 13 bases spanning the gap. The CDR3 has 14 amino acids. CDR1 is WSHSY and CDR2 is SAAADI in the germline V gene. The CDR3 protein is CASREGLRNEKLFF. CDR3 DNA: TGCGCCAGCAGGGAGGGTTTGAGGAATGAAAAACTGTTTTTT.

The chain is built from TRBV28 and TRBJ1-2, with D possibly being TRBD1 (5 bases). From germline, CDR1 is MDHEN and CDR2 SYDVKM. The CDR3 spans 15 residues. The V and J ends lost 4 bases and 4 bases respectively, with 16 bases between them. The CDR3 nucleotides read TGTGCCAGCAGTTCGGGGGACCGCTTCCTCTATGGCTACACCTTC. Its translation is CASSSGDRFLYGYTF.